Each of the 9 T cell receptor beta chains below was sequenced from the same sample in a study of blood T cells in healthy people across ages. For the second PCR, which ran for 7 to 11 cycles, a sample-barcoded 5' primer and a J-beta primer mix were used. TCRdb re-called the 5' RACE reads through MiXCR, storing one row per CDR3 protein. The top ten hold roughly 3.8% of the sample, which has nearly 800,000 distinct CDR3 sequences, around 25% seen once. The same specimen was also included in a second study, on T cells of mothers and their children.

The sequenced sample was blood. The source of these receptors is a boy aged 5 to 17 in good health.

This chain connects TRBV28 to TRBJ2-7; maybe TRBD2 (5 bases). Germline CDR1 and CDR2: MDHEN and SYDVKM. The CDR3 covers 16 residues. The germline V and J ends were trimmed by 4 bases and 0 bases, with 16 bases remaining between them. The CDR3 protein is CASSSPVLGVSYEQYF. Written as DNA, the CDR3 is TGTGCCAGCAGTTCCCCAGTGTTGGGAGTCTCCTACGAGCAGTACTTC. Full variable domain (missing parts from reference TRBV28 and TRBJ2-7): DVKVTQSSRYLVKRTGEKVFLECVQDMDHENMFWYRQDPGLGLRLIYFSYDVKMKEKGDIPEGYSVSREKKERFSLILESASTNQTSMYLCASSSPVLGVSYEQYFGPGTRLTVT.

The rearrangement uses TRBV7-6 and TRBJ2-5, with 7 bases that match TRBD1. The CDR3 extends over 14 amino acids. The ends lost 11 bases at V and 4 bases at J; junction bases unmatched: 13. Germline V lookup: CDR1 SGHVS, CDR2 FNYEAQ. CDR3 coding DNA: TGTGCCGGCACCGAGACAGGGATAGGAGAGACCCAGTACTTC. It yields the protein CAGTETGIGETQYF.

This rearrangement joins TRBV7-2 to TRBJ2-1; 7 bases line up with TRBD2. Germline CDR1 and CDR2: SGHTA and FQGNSA. The CDR3 is made up of 16 amino acids. The V gene end was trimmed by 1 base and the J gene end by 4 bases; junction bases not matched to a gene: 7. CDR3 residues: CASSLVGLAEYNEQFF. For the CDR3, the DNA is TGTGCCAGCAGCTTAGTGGGGCTAGCGGAGTACAATGAGCAGTTCTTC.

With respect to this clonotype: Compared with germline, one end of the junction differs, possibly owing to a read error. The chain recombines TRBV28 with TRBJ2-4, with TRBD2 matching 8 bases. The CDR3 sequence is 11 residues long. The germline gives CDR1 MDHEN, CDR2 SYDVKM. This CDR3 is CASSLGGVENF. Here the CDR3 DNA reads TGTGCCAGCAGTCTCGGGGGGGTCGAGAACTTC.

This chain uses TRBV7-2 with TRBJ2-5; D remains unclear. TRBJ2-7 explains the end of the DNA better; the J call may be wrong. This CDR3 has 17 residues. CDR1 and CDR2 from the germline V gene are SGHTA and FQGNSA. CDR3 in DNA: TGTGCCAGCAGCTTAGCAGCTCCCCGAGACACCGGCTACGAGCAGTACTTC. This translates into CASSLAAPRDTGYEQYF.

This rearrangement joins TRBV21-1 to TRBJ1-2; the D call in the table, TRBD1, was not verified against the DNA. TRBV21-1 corresponds to a pseudogene. This CDR3 is built from 16 residues. As DNA, the CDR3 is TGTGCCAGCAGCAAAGGAAGACTGGGACGAATCTATGGCTACACCTTC. Translated: CASSKGRLGRIYGYTF.

V is TRBV15 and J is TRBJ2-3; D may be TRBD1 or TRBD2 (5 bases each). CDR3 size: 16 residues. The V end was cut by 1 base, the J end by 7 bases, with 18 bases between. The V gene's germline CDR1 is LNHNV and CDR2 YYDKDF (reference sequence). CDR3 nucleotide sequence: TGTGCCACCAGCAGAGTGAGGGGCCGCAGTACATATACGCAGTATTTT. This translates into CATSRVRGRSTYTQYF. The full variable domain, with the rest looked up from reference TRBV15 and TRBJ2-3, is DAMVIQNPRYQVTQFGKPVTLSCSQTLNHNVMYWYQQKSSQAPKLLFHYYDKDFNNEADTPDNFQSRRPNTSFCFLDIRSPGLGDTAMYLCATSRVRGRSTYTQYFGPGTRLTVL.

The chain carries TRBV20-1 and TRBJ2-7; D remains unclear. The J call could be wrong; TRBJ2-5 is a better fit for the DNA end. The CDR3 is 13 residues long. Per germline, CDR1 DFQATT and CDR2 SNEGSKA (reference sequence). CDR3 nucleotide sequence: TGCAGTGCTAGGGCGACCGGATACGAGACCCAGTACTTC. This sequence encodes CSARATGYETQYF.

The chain is built from TRBV5-1 and TRBJ2-5; D unresolved. Looked up from germline, CDR1 is SGHRS and CDR2 is YFSETQ. This CDR3 comprises 13 residues. The germline V and J ends were trimmed by 2 bases and 5 bases, with 10 bases remaining between them. The CDR3 DNA reads TGCGCCAGCAGCTTAGACCCGGAGGAGACCCAGTACTTC. It specifies CASSLDPEETQYF. The full variable domain, rest sourced from reference TRBV5-1 and TRBJ2-5, is KAGVTQTPRYLIKTRGQQVTLSCSPISGHRSVSWYQQTPGQGLQFLFEYFSETQRNKGNFPGRFSGRQFSNSRSEMNVSTLELGDSALYLCASSLDPEETQYFGPGTRLLVL.